This T cell receptor (beta chain) emerged from a study of identifying expanded T cells in peripheral blood. Whole-study findings and limits: Differentially abundant clones: 1 to 1.5 between replicates, 16.4 at roughly 2 weeks, approximately 18 at four. Variance in clone template counts between approximately 2-week samples significantly increased with total template count across all healthy donors.

Assay used: immunoSEQ multiplex PCR; TCRdb lists only in-frame clones, some missing. Among about 110,000 clones listed, 88% were seen once. Trimming removed 5 bases from V and 5 bases from J; junction bases left unmatched: 4. Germline V CDR1 and CDR2: SGHAT, FQDESV (reference sequence). The CDR3 loop spans 14 amino acids. A note on this clone: Its antigen is still unknown.

No infections or other immune events were documented during collection. Sequencing was carried out using blood. The rearrangement uses TRBV11-1 and TRBJ1-5, with 9 bases matching TRBD1. This receptor was obtained from a person aged 18 to 75 in good health. The CDR3 here is CASSPGQGDQPQHF. The CDR3 region has the DNA TGTGCCAGCAGCCCGGGACAGGGCGATCAGCCCCAGCATTTT.